This T cell receptor beta chain was captured in a study of T-cell memory formation after mild COVID-19. General observations from the study: Balance between CD4 and CD8 was seen in clones contracting day 15 to 85, and a CD4+ lean was seen in later expanders. The study found contracting CD4+ clones mainly in CM and EM and contracting CD8+ clones in EMRA.

This clonotype was counted only a few times. The antigen remains undetermined. TCR alpha and TCR beta cDNA libraries carrying sample barcodes and UMIs came from 5'RACE with constant-segment primers. Each CDR3 protein is one row after TCRdb ran MiXCR on the 5' RACE reads. The sample gives about 340,000 distinct CDR3 sequences, under 25% of which show up once; around 23% is in the top ten. The V gene end was trimmed by 6 bases and the J gene end by 8 bases; junction bases not matched to a gene: 11. The CDR3 covers 15 residues. Germline loops: CDR1 MNHEY, CDR2 SVGAGI. The V call is TRBV6-5, the J call TRBJ1-2; 11 bases are a match to TRBD1. The origin of this receptor is a man younger than 30 who had mild COVID-19 (a few samples of this study predate the infection). Cell type and time point are not known. Sequencing input: PBMCs or a T cell subset sorted from them (not recorded which). The CDR3 bases are TGTGCCAGCAGCAGCCCGGACAGGGGGCAGCGCGGCTACACCTTC. It specifies CASSSPDRGQRGYTF.